These 27 T cell receptor beta chains originate from one sample sequenced in a study of cytomegalovirus exposure and HLA in healthy donors listed by TCRdb under 2017. The library relied on the immunoSEQ multiplex PCR assay. For the multiplex PCR, a mixture combining 60 forward primers for TCR Vbeta segments and 13 reverse primers for TCR Jbeta segments was used. TCRdb holds this immuneACCESS table with in-frame rearrangements only. Some clones are missing; in checked studies, unresolved V genes explain under half, and the rest has no known cause. The sample records about 140,000 clones, over 75% of which are singletons. Of the sample, about 2.2% falls within the top ten clones. Sequencing input: PBMCs. The receptors shown here come from a man in his fifties or sixties in good health and CMV-seronegative.

This clone occurred once. V and J are TRBV5-1 and TRBJ1-6, with a possible D match to TRBD1 (5 bases). V lost 2 bases and J lost 11, with 17 bases in between. This CDR3 spans 15 amino acids. CDR1 SGHRS and CDR2 YFSETQ come from the germline V gene. The CDR3 nucleotides are TGCGCCAGCAGCTTCCAGGGCAACAACGAGGCACCCCTCCACTTT. Its translation: CASSFQGNNEAPLHF. Supplemented by reference TRBV5-1 and TRBJ1-6, the full variable domain reads KAGVTQTPRYLIKTRGQQVTLSCSPISGHRSVSWYQQTPGQGLQFLFEYFSETQRNKGNFPGRFSGRQFSNSRSEMNVSTLELGDSALYLCASSFQGNNEAPLHFGNGTRLTVT.

This sequence joins TRBV5-4 and TRBJ1-2, with 8 bases lining up with TRBD1. The CDR3 totals 15 residues. Per germline, CDR1 SGHNT and CDR2 YYREEE (reference sequence). The J segment lost 8 bases and the V segment lost 0 bases, leaving 9 bases of the junction unmatched. This CDR3 reads CASSLGTGKGAGYTF. Written as DNA, the CDR3 is TGTGCCAGCAGCTTGGGGACAGGGAAGGGGGCAGGCTACACCTTC.

This clone turned up a few times. The chain uses TRBV5-4 and TRBJ2-7; 13 bases align to TRBD2. This CDR3 has 17 amino acids. V trimming: 4 bases; J trimming: 0 bases; junction bases outside the gene matches: 7. Germline CDR1 reads SGHNT; CDR2 reads YYREEE (reference sequence). CDR3 bases: TGTGCCAGCAGCATGGGACTAGCGGGGATGAGCTCCTACGAGCAGTACTTC. Protein: CASSMGLAGMSSYEQYF.

V is TRBV11-3 and J is TRBJ2-7, with TRBD2 matching over 10 bases. J was trimmed by 9 bases and V by 8 bases; bases with no gene match: 10. CDR1 SGHNT and CDR2 YENEEA come from the germline V gene. This CDR3 contains 13 residues. The CDR3 spells CASAGQAGGVQYF. The CDR3 DNA reads as TGTGCCAGCGCCGGACAAGCGGGAGGGGTGCAGTACTTC.

The chain employs TRBV9 and TRBJ1-4; maybe TRBD1 (5 bases). Trimming took 3 bases from V and 4 from J, leaving 16 bases between them. The CDR3 totals 16 residues. Germline V gives CDR1 SGDLS, CDR2 YYNGEE. The CDR3 region is CASSERYTGLNEKLFF. The CDR3 DNA sequence: TGTGCCAGCAGCGAAAGATACACGGGACTTAATGAAAAACTGTTTTTT. Looking up the rest from reference TRBV9 and TRBJ1-4 gives the full variable domain: DSGVTQTPKHLITATGQRVTLRCSPRSGDLSVYWYQQSLDQGLQFLIQYYNGEERAKGNILERFSAQQFPDLHSELNLSSLELGDSALYFCASSERYTGLNEKLFFGSGTQLSVL.

The chain recombines TRBV14 with TRBJ2-1; tentatively, D is TRBD2 (6 bases). CDR3 size: 16 residues. Between the trimmed V and J ends, which lost 2 bases and 4 bases, there was a span of 15 bases. Germline V gene lookup returns CDR1 SGHDN and CDR2 FVKESK. The CDR3 sequence is CASSQLGPRGYNEQFF. The CDR3 nucleotides are TGTGCCAGCAGCCAATTGGGGCCACGGGGGTACAATGAGCAGTTCTTC.

This chain joins TRBV27 and TRBJ2-5; 7 nucleotides line up with TRBD2. There are 14 residues in the CDR3. Unmatched junction bases numbered 4, after V lost 6 bases and J lost 0 bases. The germline V gene encodes CDR1 MNHEY and CDR2 SMNVEV (reference sequence). The CDR3 here is CASRTGGYQETQYF. DNA for the CDR3: TGTGCCAGCAGAACCGGGGGGTACCAAGAGACCCAGTACTTC.

This clone appeared once. The J gene is TRBJ1-4, the V gene TRBV30, with D possibly TRBD1 on 5 matching bases. V shed 2 bases and J shed 8 bases, with 9 bases lying between them. The CDR3 loop spans 12 amino acids. Germline V gene data show CDR1 as GTSNPN and CDR2 as SVGIG (reference sequence). CDR3 loop: CAWSPGGEKLFF. The CDR3 bases are TGTGCCTGGAGTCCCGGGGGGGAAAAACTGTTTTTT.

V is TRBV14 and J is TRBJ1-1, with a weak D call TRBD1 (5 bases). This CDR3 has 16 residues. Between the trimmed V and J ends, which lost 4 bases and 5 bases, there was a span of 20 bases. Per germline, CDR1 SGHDN and CDR2 FVKESK. CDR3 sequence reads: CASSPGTGTGGTEAFF. CDR3 nucleotides: TGTGCCAGCAGCCCCGGGACCGGGACGGGGGGGACTGAAGCTTTCTTT.

The chain couples TRBV5-1 to TRBJ1-1; perhaps TRBD1 as D (5 bases). The CDR3 is made up of 16 amino acids. Germline V gives CDR1 SGHRS, CDR2 YFSETQ. V lost 0 bases to trimming and J lost 4 bases, with 16 bases between them. The CDR3 sequence is CASSLDFGGKGTEAFF. The CDR3 DNA reads TGCGCCAGCAGCTTGGACTTCGGGGGAAAGGGCACTGAAGCTTTCTTT. Using reference TRBV5-1 and TRBJ1-1 for the parts outside the CDR3, the full variable domain is KAGVTQTPRYLIKTRGQQVTLSCSPISGHRSVSWYQQTPGQGLQFLFEYFSETQRNKGNFPGRFSGRQFSNSRSEMNVSTLELGDSALYLCASSLDFGGKGTEAFFGQGTRLTVV.

The chain uses TRBV29-1 and TRBJ2-3; 15 bases fit TRBD2. The germline V gene has CDR1 SQVTM and CDR2 ANQGSEA. CDR3 size: 16 residues. V shed 3 bases, J shed 0 bases, and the junction held 1 base outside the gene matches. The CDR3, as DNA: TGCAGCGTTGATGGGACTAGCGGGAGGAGCACAGATACGCAGTATTTT. Translated: CSVDGTSGRSTDTQYF.

The chain carries TRBV11-3 and TRBJ1-2; possibly TRBD1 for D (5 bases). CDR3 length equals 13 residues. Per germline, CDR1 SGHNT and CDR2 YENEEA. Trimming stripped 0 bases from V and 4 bases from J, with 6 bases between. CDR3 nucleotide sequence: TGTGCCAGCAGCTTAGAACAGGCCTATGGCTACACCTTC. Translated: CASSLEQAYGYTF.

DNA of the CDR3: TGCGCCAGCAGTCGGAGCGGGAAACGGGAGACCCAGTACTTC. This encodes CASSRSGKRETQYF. The rearrangement joins TRBV5-1 to TRBJ2-5, with TRBD2 matching 7 bases. The CDR3 spans 14 residues. CDR1 and CDR2 from the germline V gene are SGHRS and YFSETQ. V lost 5 bases, J lost 5 bases, and 9 bases stayed unmatched.

CDR3 sequence: CASSVSGVGQPQHF. CDR3 in DNA: TGTGCCAGCAGTGTTTCAGGGGTGGGTCAGCCCCAGCATTTT. The V and J genes are TRBV6-1 and TRBJ1-5, with D perhaps matching TRBD1 (6 bases). The CDR3 contains 14 residues. In germline, CDR1 is MNHNS, CDR2 SASEGT. Between the trimmed V and J ends, which lost 4 bases and 6 bases, there was a span of 13 bases.

The CDR3 is CASSLDLDRFYEQYF. The CDR3 DNA reads as TGTGCCAGCAGCTTAGATCTGGACAGATTCTACGAGCAGTACTTC. The genes are TRBV11-1 and TRBJ2-7; D perhaps matches TRBD1 (6 bases). Germline lookup yields CDR1 SGHAT and CDR2 FQDESV (reference sequence). Trimming took off 1 base at V and 3 bases at J, with 13 bases between the two ends. This CDR3 is built from 15 residues.

This chain connects TRBV28 to TRBJ1-5, with D hard to call. Germline V gene sequence: CDR1 MDHEN, CDR2 SYDVKM. The CDR3 is 14 amino acids. Trimming left V 2 bases short and J 10 bases short, with 15 bases between. DNA of the CDR3: TGTGCCAGCAGTTTAGGAAGGGAGATCAGCCCCCAGCATTTT. This codes for CASSLGREISPQHF.

This chain joins TRBV5-1 and TRBJ2-7; 7 bases are shared with TRBD1. The CDR3 is made up of 14 amino acids. Germline CDR1 and CDR2: SGHRS and YFSETQ. V shed 3 bases and J 1 base; nucleotides not matched to a gene: 4. The CDR3 protein is CASSWQGQSYEQYF. The CDR3 DNA is TGCGCCAGCAGCTGGCAGGGACAGTCCTACGAGCAGTACTTC.

This clone was observed a handful of times. V is TRBV5-6 and J is TRBJ1-3, with 7 bases that match TRBD1. Germline CDR1 and CDR2: SGHDT and YYEEEE. The length of the CDR3 is 19 residues. The trim removed 1 base at V and 0 bases at J, leaving 13 bases unmatched. The CDR3 DNA reads TGTGCCAGCAGCTTGAGGTCGGGACAGACCCTTTTCTCTGGAAACACCATATATTTT. It is translated as CASSLRSGQTLFSGNTIYF. Together with reference TRBV5-6 and TRBJ1-3, the CDR3 gives the full variable domain: DAGVTQSPTHLIKTRGQQVTLRCSPKSGHDTVSWYQQALGQGPQFIFQYYEEEERQRGNFPDRFSGHQFPNYSSELNVNALLLGDSALYLCASSLRSGQTLFSGNTIYFGEGSWLTVV.

The chain joins TRBV28 to TRBJ2-3; D call uncertain. This CDR3 contains 12 residues. V gave up 5 bases and J gave up 2 bases, with 5 bases separating them. CDR1 MDHEN and CDR2 SYDVKM come from the germline V gene. The DNA for the CDR3 is TGTGCCAGCAGTCCCGTCACAGATACGCAGTATTTT. It translates to CASSPVTDTQYF.

This clone was recorded only once. The CDR3 DNA reads TGTGCTAGTGGTTCCTCCGAGTCTTACTATGGCTACACCTTC. It is translated as CASGSSESYYGYTF. This chain connects TRBV12-5 to TRBJ1-2; D is undetermined. Germline CDR1 and CDR2: LGHNT and FRNRAP. The CDR3 runs to 14 residues. V was pared by 4 bases and J by 3 bases, with 12 bases between.

V usage is TRBV28 and J usage is TRBJ2-5; 9 bases match TRBD2. V shed 4 bases, J shed 0 bases, and the junction held 3 bases outside the gene matches. Germline V lookup: CDR1 MDHEN, CDR2 SYDVKM. CDR3 length: 15 amino acids. CDR3 protein: CASSSSSGDQETQYF. CDR3 DNA sequence: TGTGCCAGCAGTTCATCTAGCGGGGACCAAGAGACCCAGTACTTC.

V usage is TRBV5-4 and J usage is TRBJ2-7, with 9 bases matching TRBD1. J lost 6 bases, V lost 3 bases, and 7 bases had no gene match. The CDR3 runs 14 residues. Per the germline V gene, CDR1 is SGHNT and CDR2 is YYREEE (reference sequence). DNA of the CDR3: TGTGCCAGCAGCTCCCAACAGGGGGCAGGCGAGCAGTACTTC. Amino acids: CASSSQQGAGEQYF.

The V call is TRBV19, the J call TRBJ1-1, with D possibly matching TRBD1 (6 bases). Deletions cut 5 bases from V and 5 bases from J, with 9 bases between. This CDR3 spans 12 amino acids. In germline, CDR1 is LNHDA, CDR2 SQIVND (reference sequence). CDR3 residues: CASSVQGTEAFF. CDR3 sequence (DNA): TGTGCCAGTAGTGTGCAGGGGACTGAAGCTTTCTTT. Variable domain in full (rest from reference TRBV19 and TRBJ1-1): DGGITQSPKYLFRKEGQNVTLSCEQNLNHDAMYWYRQDPGQGLRLIYYSQIVNDFQKGDIAEGYSVSREKKESFPLTVTSAQKNPTAFYLCASSVQGTEAFFGQGTRLTVV.

This clone has just a few counts. The chain recombines TRBV28 with TRBJ2-7, with TRBD1 as a possible D gene (6 bases). Trimming took off 8 bases at V and 3 bases at J, with 17 bases between the two ends. Germline CDR1 and CDR2: MDHEN and SYDVKM. The length of the CDR3 is 14 residues. The CDR3 coding sequence is TGTGCCAGCTCTCCCGGACAGACTATCTACGAGCAGTACTTC. Translated, it gives CASSPGQTIYEQYF. The full variable domain, with the rest looked up from reference TRBV28 and TRBJ2-7, is DVKVTQSSRYLVKRTGEKVFLECVQDMDHENMFWYRQDPGLGLRLIYFSYDVKMKEKGDIPEGYSVSREKKERFSLILESASTNQTSMYLCASSPGQTIYEQYFGPGTRLTVT.

The J gene is TRBJ2-1, the V gene TRBV9, with D possibly TRBD1 on 6 matching bases. The V gene lost 4 bases and the J gene lost 4 bases, with 15 bases spanning the gap. There are 15 residues in the CDR3. The germline V gene has CDR1 SGDLS and CDR2 YYNGEE. The CDR3 sequence: CASSPGQVPYNEQFF. The DNA of the CDR3 is TGTGCCAGCAGCCCGGGACAAGTACCTTACAATGAGCAGTTCTTC.

The chain combines TRBV7-2 with TRBJ1-2; 8 nucleotides agree with TRBD1. This CDR3 is 15 amino acids long. Trimming at V came to 0 bases and at J to 7 bases, leaving 7 bases not matched to a gene. Germline loops: CDR1 SGHTA, CDR2 FQGNSA. The chain's CDR3 is CASSLASQGAGGYTF. In DNA, the CDR3 is TGTGCCAGCAGCTTAGCATCCCAGGGGGCCGGTGGCTACACCTTC. Combining the CDR3 with reference TRBV7-2 and TRBJ1-2 gives the whole variable domain GAGVSQSPSNKVTEKGKDVELRCDPISGHTALYWYRQSLGQGLEFLIYFQGNSAPDKSGLPSDRFSAERTGGSVSTLTIQRTQQEDSAVYLCASSLASQGAGGYTFGSGTRLTVV.

Here the CDR3 DNA reads TGTGCCAGCAGTTCCCCGGTCACTAGCGGGGGGGCCAATGAGCAGTTCTTC. Translation gives CASSSPVTSGGANEQFF. The chain employs TRBV27 and TRBJ2-1; 13 bases are shared with TRBD2. V gave up 4 bases and J gave up 6 bases; unmatched junction bases: 9. Per germline, CDR1 MNHEY and CDR2 SMNVEV (reference sequence). This CDR3 is built from 17 residues.